These 30 T cell receptor beta chains were all obtained from the same sample, sequenced in a study of cytomegalovirus exposure and HLA in healthy donors. The PCR employed 60 Vbeta primers together with 13 Jbeta primers. The data were produced by immunoSEQ multiplex PCR, yet TCRdb's version contains in-frame clones alone and is incomplete. The sample lists approximately 220,000 clones; approximately 81% were seen once. Sequencing was done on a sample of PBMCs. The receptors were gathered from a man in his thirties or forties in good health and CMV-seronegative.

In this sample, this clone turned up a few times. Other DNA sequences in this specimen translate into the identical CDR3. The genes are TRBV7-9 and TRBJ2-5; D perhaps matches TRBD2 (6 bases). Germline loops: CDR1 SEHNR, CDR2 FQNEAQ (reference sequence). This CDR3 has 14 residues. V was trimmed by 0 bases and J by 2 bases, leaving 7 bases between them. CDR3 nucleotide sequence: TGTGCCAGCAGCTTAGCGGGGGGTCAAGAGACCCAGTACTTC. Translation: CASSLAGGQETQYF. Combining the CDR3 with reference TRBV7-9 and TRBJ2-5 gives the whole variable domain DTGVSQNPRHKITKRGQNVTFRCDPISEHNRLYWYRQTLGQGPEFLTYFQNEAQLEKSRLLSDRFSAERPKGSFSTLEIQRTEQGDSAMYLCASSLAGGQETQYFGPGTRLLVL.

V gene TRBV28 combines with J gene TRBJ2-4; D not certain. V was trimmed by 6 bases and J by 1 base, leaving 7 bases between them. This CDR3 is 13 amino acids long. CDR1 MDHEN and CDR2 SYDVKM come from the germline V gene. This CDR3 reads CASRLGAKNIQYF. The CDR3 nucleotides are TGTGCCAGCAGGCTCGGGGCCAAAAACATTCAGTACTTC.

This clone was counted between two and nine times. The chain is built from TRBV27 and TRBJ2-1, with 8 bases matching TRBD2. The CDR3 consists of 16 residues. Unmatched junction bases numbered 9, after V lost 4 bases and J lost 4 bases. Looked up from germline, CDR1 is MNHEY and CDR2 is SMNVEV (reference sequence). CDR3 residues: CASSSLERGRYNEQFF. DNA for the CDR3: TGTGCCAGCAGTTCTCTAGAGCGGGGGAGATACAATGAGCAGTTCTTC.

This rearrangement joins TRBV7-9 to TRBJ2-7; D not resolved. The CDR3 is made up of 14 amino acids. In germline, CDR1 is SEHNR, CDR2 FQNEAQ (reference sequence). Trimming took 2 bases from V and 2 from J, leaving 10 bases between them. CDR3: CASSLNWSAYEQYF. CDR3 coding DNA: TGTGCCAGCAGCTTAAATTGGTCAGCCTACGAGCAGTACTTC.

The V gene is TRBV6-5, the J gene TRBJ1-5, with TRBD1 as a possible D gene (6 bases). Germline V gene lookup returns CDR1 MNHEY and CDR2 SVGAGI. Trimming took off 2 bases at V and 3 bases at J, with 8 bases between the two ends. This CDR3 is built from 14 residues. DNA for the CDR3: TGTGCCAGCAGTTACACAGGGAACAATCAGCCCCAGCATTTT. It codes for CASSYTGNNQPQHF.

There are a few counts of this clone. The V call is TRBV2, the J call TRBJ1-5; D might be TRBD1 (5 bases). Trimming cost V 4 bases and J 3 bases, with 10 bases left between them. The CDR3 runs to 14 residues. Germline CDR1 is SNHLY and CDR2 is FYNNEI. This chain's CDR3 is CASSGTGINQPQHF. CDR3 coding DNA: TGTGCCAGCAGTGGAACAGGTATCAATCAGCCCCAGCATTTT. Full variable domain (missing parts from reference TRBV2 and TRBJ1-5): EPEVTQTPSHQVTQMGQEVILRCVPISNHLYFYWYRQILGQKVEFLVSFYNNEISEKSEIFDDQFSVERPDGSNFTLKIRSTKLEDSAMYFCASSGTGINQPQHFGDGTRLSIL.

This chain joins TRBV9 and TRBJ1-1; no definite D call. Germline values: CDR1 SGDLS, CDR2 YYNGEE. The V end was cut by 0 bases, the J end by 4 bases, with 10 bases between. There are 14 residues in the CDR3. The CDR3 DNA reads as TGTGCCAGCAGCGTAGATAGTGTGAGCACTGAAGCTTTCTTT. This sequence encodes CASSVDSVSTEAFF.

This chain links TRBV5-1 with TRBJ1-5; 8 bases are shared with TRBD1. Losses at the gene ends were 2 bases for V and 6 bases for J; bases not matched to a gene: 4. Germline CDR1 is SGHRS and CDR2 is YFSETQ. The CDR3 runs 14 residues. The CDR3 region has the DNA TGCGCCAGCAGCTTTCAACAGGGGGGTCAGCCCCAGCATTTT. Its translation is CASSFQQGGQPQHF.

This chain links TRBV18 with TRBJ1-1; possibly TRBD1 for D (5 bases). V shed 3 bases and J shed 8 bases, with 13 bases lying between them. The CDR3 length is 13 residues. CDR1 is KGHSH, CDR2 LQKENI, per germline. CDR3 in amino acids: CASSPPGPSEAFF. The CDR3 nucleotides are TGTGCCAGCTCACCCCCAGGGCCATCCGAAGCTTTCTTT.

V gene TRBV27 combines with J gene TRBJ2-1; TRBD1 matches 8 bases. The V gene end was trimmed by 6 bases and the J gene end by 9 bases; junction bases not matched to a gene: 7. The CDR3 loop spans 13 amino acids. The germline gives CDR1 MNHEY, CDR2 SMNVEV (reference sequence). The CDR3 loop is CASRKTGVSEQFF. The DNA for the CDR3 is TGTGCCAGCAGGAAGACAGGGGTGAGTGAGCAGTTCTTC.

This clone turned up a few times. The chain recombines TRBV9 with TRBJ1-2, with a tentative D call TRBD1 (5 bases). CDR3 size: 14 residues. Germline CDR1 is SGDLS and CDR2 is YYNGEE. V gave up 0 bases and J gave up 2 bases, with 8 bases separating them. CDR3 in DNA: TGTGCCAGCAGCGTAGACGGGGGGAACTATGGCTACACCTTC. It is translated as CASSVDGGNYGYTF.

The V call is TRBV7-9, the J call TRBJ1-4, with D possibly TRBD1 on 6 matching bases. The CDR3 is made up of 15 amino acids. The germline CDR1 and CDR2 sequences are SEHNR and FQNEAQ (reference sequence). V was trimmed by 2 bases and J by 4 bases, leaving 11 bases between them. CDR3 DNA sequence: TGTGCCAGCAGCTTAAAGGGAGGGGGTAATGAAAAACTGTTTTTT. This sequence encodes CASSLKGGGNEKLFF.

This rearrangement joins TRBV6-1 to TRBJ1-4, with D perhaps matching TRBD1 (5 bases). V was shortened by 4 bases and J by 7 bases, with 16 bases between the two germline ends. In germline, CDR1 is MNHNS, CDR2 SASEGT. CDR3 length: 15 amino acids. This chain's CDR3 is CASSGSGRVGEKLFF. CDR3 DNA: TGTGCCAGCAGTGGATCGGGCAGGGTCGGTGAAAAACTGTTTTTT.

The J gene is TRBJ1-4, the V gene TRBV7-9, with 9 positions matching TRBD1. The junction had 1 base not matched to a gene; V was cut back by 1 base and J by 4 bases. The length of the CDR3 is 15 residues. CDR1 and CDR2 from the germline V gene are SEHNR and FQNEAQ (reference sequence). The CDR3 loop reads CASSLGDRDNEKLFF. In nucleotides, the CDR3 is TGTGCCAGCAGCTTAGGGGACAGGGATAATGAAAAACTGTTTTTT.

The chain carries TRBV7-8 and TRBJ1-5, with D hard to call. Germline CDR1 reads SGHVS; CDR2 reads FQNEAQ. Deletions cut 5 bases from V and 4 bases from J, with 9 bases between. CDR3 length: 13 residues. CDR3 sequence reads: CASSPQRNQPQHF. The DNA of the CDR3 is TGTGCCAGCAGCCCTCAGAGGAATCAGCCCCAGCATTTT. Based on the CDR3 plus reference TRBV7-8 and TRBJ1-5, the full variable domain is GAGVSQSPRYKVAKRGQDVALRCDPISGHVSLFWYQQALGQGPEFLTYFQNEAQLDKSGLPSDRFFAERPEGSVSTLKIQRTQQEDSAVYLCASSPQRNQPQHFGDGTRLSIL.

The gene calls are TRBV4-2 and TRBJ2-1; 10 nucleotides line up with TRBD2. Trimming at V came to 0 bases and at J to 2 bases, leaving 1 base not matched to a gene. Germline loops: CDR1 LGHNA, CDR2 YNFKEQ. This CDR3 spans 16 amino acids. The CDR3 loop reads CASSQELAGPYNEQFF. The CDR3 coding sequence is TGTGCCAGCAGCCAAGAACTAGCGGGGCCCTACAATGAGCAGTTCTTC.

In its sample, this clone was seen a few times. The V call is TRBV6-6, the J call TRBJ2-7; tentative D call: TRBD2 (6 bases). The CDR3 is 14 amino acids. V was clipped by 5 bases and J by 6 bases, with 17 bases between them. Looked up from germline, CDR1 is MNHNY and CDR2 is SVGAGI (reference sequence). The CDR3 DNA sequence: TGTGCCAGCAGTCGACGACTAGAGGTTACCGAGCAGTACTTC. It encodes CASSRRLEVTEQYF.

V gene TRBV6-1 combines with J gene TRBJ2-7; TRBD1 is a possible D gene (6 bases). There are 16 residues in the CDR3. Germline V gene lookup returns CDR1 MNHNS and CDR2 SASEGT. Trimming stripped 4 bases from V and 1 base from J, with 17 bases between. CDR3 protein: CASSAGIQGLSYEQYF. Written as DNA, the CDR3 is TGTGCCAGCAGTGCCGGGATTCAGGGGCTTTCCTACGAGCAGTACTTC.

The rearrangement uses TRBV9 and TRBJ1-3; 7 bases are shared with TRBD1. CDR1 SGDLS and CDR2 YYNGEE come from the germline V gene. The V gene end was trimmed by 3 bases and the J gene end by 4 bases; junction bases not matched to a gene: 7. The CDR3 loop spans 15 amino acids. CDR3 sequence reads: CASSENRGSGNTIYF. The CDR3 region has the DNA TGTGCCAGCAGCGAAAACAGGGGCTCCGGAAACACCATATATTTT.

The rearrangement links TRBV14 to TRBJ1-4; D gene ambiguous. V was cut by 4 bases and J by 1 base, with 13 bases left in between. Germline-derived CDR1 and CDR2 are SGHDN and FVKESK. The length of the CDR3 is 16 residues. The CDR3 here is CASSPNTRRTNEKLFF. The CDR3 region has the DNA TGTGCCAGCAGCCCAAATACCCGTAGAACTAATGAAAAACTGTTTTTT.

For this clone: At one boundary the junction diverges from the germline segment, which might be a read error. The chain employs TRBV7-9 and TRBJ1-6; D might be TRBD1 (5 bases). Germline V lookup: CDR1 SEHNR, CDR2 FQNEAQ (reference sequence). CDR3 length equals 15 residues. This CDR3 is CSSSLVGGRHSPLHF. CDR3 coding DNA: TGTTCCAGCAGCTTAGTGGGGGGTCGGCATTCACCCCTCCACTTT.

The gene calls are TRBV29-1 and TRBJ2-1; 9 bases line up with TRBD2. There are 13 residues in the CDR3. CDR1 is SQVTM, CDR2 ANQGSEA, per germline. The V and J ends lost 8 bases and 7 bases, in that order; junction bases with no gene match: 9. In nucleotides, the CDR3 is TGCAGCCAGTCTAGCGGGGTTATTAATGAGCAGTTCTTC. It codes for CSQSSGVINEQFF.

The chain couples TRBV7-2 to TRBJ1-2; 8 nucleotides agree with TRBD1. Germline CDR1 reads SGHTA; CDR2 reads FQGNSA. The length of the CDR3 is 14 residues. After removal of 4 bases from V and 6 bases from J, the junction contained 7 bases not matched to a gene. As DNA, the CDR3 is TGTGCCAGCAGCTCGGCGCAGGGGGCAAATGGCTACACCTTC. Translated, it gives CASSSAQGANGYTF.

The genes are TRBV5-1 and TRBJ1-6; TRBD1 matches 7 bases. CDR1 is SGHRS and CDR2 is YFSETQ in the germline V gene. This CDR3 spans 15 amino acids. V shed 5 bases and J 6 bases; nucleotides not matched to a gene: 8. The CDR3 loop reads CASRPTTGANSPLHF. The DNA of the CDR3 is TGCGCCAGCAGACCTACCACAGGGGCTAATTCACCCCTCCACTTT.

In this sample, this clone turned up once. V usage is TRBV19 and J usage is TRBJ1-4; 11 bases are a match to TRBD1. This CDR3 is 17 amino acids long. V trimming: 4 bases; J trimming: 7 bases; junction bases outside the gene matches: 11. The germline V gene encodes CDR1 LNHDA and CDR2 SQIVND (reference sequence). The CDR3 nucleotides read TGTGCCAGTAGTACCTCATCCGGACAGGGGGCCGGTGAAAAACTGTTTTTT. It translates to CASSTSSGQGAGEKLFF. The full variable domain, rest sourced from reference TRBV19 and TRBJ1-4, is DGGITQSPKYLFRKEGQNVTLSCEQNLNHDAMYWYRQDPGQGLRLIYYSQIVNDFQKGDIAEGYSVSREKKESFPLTVTSAQKNPTAFYLCASSTSSGQGAGEKLFFGSGTQLSVL.

The V gene is TRBV28, the J gene TRBJ1-2; D call uncertain. V was cut by 6 bases and J by 5 bases, with 13 bases left in between. This CDR3 has 13 residues. CDR1 is MDHEN, CDR2 SYDVKM, per germline. The CDR3 sequence is CASRTSGEYGYTF. The CDR3 coding sequence is TGTGCCAGCAGGACGTCCGGGGAATATGGCTACACCTTC.

This chain links TRBV5-1 with TRBJ2-5; 7 nucleotides align to TRBD1. Germline CDR1 reads SGHRS; CDR2 reads YFSETQ. Losses at the gene ends were 5 bases for V and 4 bases for J; bases not matched to a gene: 5. This CDR3 has 13 amino acids. The CDR3 loop is CASSRGRGETQYF. The DNA of the CDR3 is TGCGCCAGCAGTAGGGGGCGTGGAGAGACCCAGTACTTC.

The gene calls are TRBV9 and TRBJ2-2, with D tentatively TRBD2 (6 bases). The CDR3 loop spans 15 amino acids. V gave up 3 bases and J gave up 1 base, with 10 bases separating them. Germline V gives CDR1 SGDLS, CDR2 YYNGEE. CDR3 DNA sequence: TGTGCCAGCAGCGGGGTTAGCGGGAACACCGGGGAGCTGTTTTTT. Its translation is CASSGVSGNTGELFF.

The V call is TRBV7-9, the J call TRBJ2-5; D is uncertain. The end of the DNA is better explained by TRBJ2-7, so the J call may be wrong. From germline, CDR1 is SEHNR and CDR2 FQNEAQ (reference sequence). The CDR3 spans 14 residues. The DNA of the CDR3 is TGTGCCAGCAGCTTAGCTCTCGGTGATTACGAGCAGTACTTC. This encodes CASSLALGDYEQYF.

The V and J genes are TRBV19 and TRBJ2-5; a possible D gene is TRBD1 (6 bases). The CDR3 runs 13 residues. Germline V gene lookup returns CDR1 LNHDA and CDR2 SQIVND (reference sequence). V dropped 5 bases and J dropped 6 bases, with 13 bases sitting between them. The CDR3 nucleotides read TGTGCCAGTAGTTCATCAGGGGTAAAGACCCAGTACTTC. It encodes CASSSSGVKTQYF.